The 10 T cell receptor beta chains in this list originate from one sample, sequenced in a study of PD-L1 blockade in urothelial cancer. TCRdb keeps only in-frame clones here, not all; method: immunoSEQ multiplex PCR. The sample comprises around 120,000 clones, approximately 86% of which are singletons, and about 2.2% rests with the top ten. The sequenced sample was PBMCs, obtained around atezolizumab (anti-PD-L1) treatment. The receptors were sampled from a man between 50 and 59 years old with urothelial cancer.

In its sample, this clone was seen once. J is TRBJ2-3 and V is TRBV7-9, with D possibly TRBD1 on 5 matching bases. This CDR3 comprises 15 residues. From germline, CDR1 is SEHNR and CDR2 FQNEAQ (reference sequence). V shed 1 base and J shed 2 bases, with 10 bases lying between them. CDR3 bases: TGTGCCAGCAGCTTAGAGGGGTCCATCACAGATACGCAGTATTTT. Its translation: CASSLEGSITDTQYF.

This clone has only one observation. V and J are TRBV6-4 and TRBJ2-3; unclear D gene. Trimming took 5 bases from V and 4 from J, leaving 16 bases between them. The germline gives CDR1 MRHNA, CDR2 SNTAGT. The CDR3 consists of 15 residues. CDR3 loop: CASSLWRSEPDTQYF. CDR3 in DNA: TGTGCCAGCAGTCTTTGGCGGAGCGAGCCAGATACGCAGTATTTT.

The CDR3 region is CSARAKGAQFF. CDR3 nucleotide sequence: TGCAGTGCTAGAGCGAAGGGAGCGCAGTTCTTC. This chain links TRBV20-1 with TRBJ2-1; D might be TRBD2 (5 bases). Trimming pared 1 base from V and 12 bases from J, leaving 10 bases between. The CDR3 sequence is 11 residues long. Per the germline V gene, CDR1 is DFQATT and CDR2 is SNEGSKA (reference sequence).

Here the CDR3 DNA reads TGTGCTAGTAGATATGAGCAGAACACTGAAGCTTTCTTT. It codes for CASRYEQNTEAFF. The chain is built from TRBV12-5 and TRBJ1-1, with D uncertain. Germline V CDR1 and CDR2: LGHNT, FRNRAP. The V end was cut by 8 bases, the J end by 1 base, with 11 bases between. This CDR3 is built from 13 residues. The variable domain in full, completed from reference TRBV12-5 and TRBJ1-1, reads DARVTQTPRHKVTEMGQEVTMRCQPILGHNTVFWYRQTMMQGLELLAYFRNRAPLDDSGMPKDRFSAEMPDATLATLKIQPSEPRDSAVYFCASRYEQNTEAFFGQGTRLTVV.

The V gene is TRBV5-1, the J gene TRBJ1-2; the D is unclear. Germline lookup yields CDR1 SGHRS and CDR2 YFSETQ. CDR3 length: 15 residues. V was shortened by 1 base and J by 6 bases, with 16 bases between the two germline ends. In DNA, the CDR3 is TGCGCCAGCAGCTTGAATACGCCCTTATCTAATGGCTACACCTTC. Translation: CASSLNTPLSNGYTF. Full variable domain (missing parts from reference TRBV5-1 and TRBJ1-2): KAGVTQTPRYLIKTRGQQVTLSCSPISGHRSVSWYQQTPGQGLQFLFEYFSETQRNKGNFPGRFSGRQFSNSRSEMNVSTLELGDSALYLCASSLNTPLSNGYTFGSGTRLTVV.

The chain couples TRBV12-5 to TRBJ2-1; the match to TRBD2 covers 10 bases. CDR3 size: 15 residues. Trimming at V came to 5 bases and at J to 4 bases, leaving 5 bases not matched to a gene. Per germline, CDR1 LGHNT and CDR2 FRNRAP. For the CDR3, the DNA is TGTGCTAGTGGTCCCGGACTAGCGGAGTACAATGAGCAGTTCTTC. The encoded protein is CASGPGLAEYNEQFF.

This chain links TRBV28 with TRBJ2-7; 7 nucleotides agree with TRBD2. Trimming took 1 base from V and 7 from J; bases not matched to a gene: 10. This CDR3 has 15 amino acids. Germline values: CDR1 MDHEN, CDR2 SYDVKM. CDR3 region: CASSLFGPPGGEQYF. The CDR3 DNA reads TGTGCCAGCAGTTTATTCGGGCCCCCGGGGGGAGAGCAGTACTTC.

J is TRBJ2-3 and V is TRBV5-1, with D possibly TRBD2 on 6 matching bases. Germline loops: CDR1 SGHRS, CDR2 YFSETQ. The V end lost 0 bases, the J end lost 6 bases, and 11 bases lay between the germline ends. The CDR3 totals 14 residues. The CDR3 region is CASSLEPGRDTQYF. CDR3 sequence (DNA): TGCGCCAGCAGCTTGGAACCGGGGAGGGATACGCAGTATTTT.

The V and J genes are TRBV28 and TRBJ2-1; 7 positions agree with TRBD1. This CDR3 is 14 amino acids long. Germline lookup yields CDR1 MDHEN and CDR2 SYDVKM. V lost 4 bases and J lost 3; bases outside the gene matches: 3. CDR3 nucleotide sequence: TGTGCCAGCAGTTGGGACAGCGTCTACAATGAGCAGTTCTTC. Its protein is CASSWDSVYNEQFF.

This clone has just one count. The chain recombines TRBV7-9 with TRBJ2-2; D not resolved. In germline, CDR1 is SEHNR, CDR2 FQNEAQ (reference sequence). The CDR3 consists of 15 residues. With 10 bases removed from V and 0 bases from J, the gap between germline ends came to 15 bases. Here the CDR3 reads CATSNYHANTGELFF. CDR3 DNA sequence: TGTGCCACGTCTAATTATCACGCGAACACCGGGGAGCTGTTTTTT.